This T cell receptor (beta chain) was observed in a study of OX40 agonist ivuxolimab in advanced cancers. Study-wide context: Among those enrolled, mean age was roughly 55 years (range about 23 to 85) and approximately 80% were male. Findings of the study overall: Clonal expansion from baseline to week 6 occurred in both CD4+ and CD8+ T cells. It was not determined which antigens were specifically recognized by the peripheral T cells that had undergone clonal expansion.

The CDR3 length is 16 residues. J was trimmed by 11 bases and V by 3 bases; bases with no gene match: 13. CDR1 and CDR2 (germline): LNHDA, SQIVND (reference sequence). Points on this clone: Antigen unknown.

Here immunoSEQ multiplex PCR was the method, and the copy in TCRdb shows in-frame clones only, minus some. The profile shows 80,000 or so clones, roughly nine tenths of them singletons. This rearrangement joins TRBV19 to TRBJ1-4; TRBD1 matches at 9 bases. Sequenced here: CD4+ or CD8+ T cells sorted from blood, sampled in a trial of the OX40 agonist ivuxolimab. The sequence derives from an adult with an advanced solid tumor such as melanoma, head and neck, liver or kidney cancer. This chain's CDR3 is CASSILSRTGALKLFF. In DNA form, the CDR3 reads TGTGCCAGTAGTATTCTCTCTCGGACAGGGGCCCTGAAACTGTTTTTT.